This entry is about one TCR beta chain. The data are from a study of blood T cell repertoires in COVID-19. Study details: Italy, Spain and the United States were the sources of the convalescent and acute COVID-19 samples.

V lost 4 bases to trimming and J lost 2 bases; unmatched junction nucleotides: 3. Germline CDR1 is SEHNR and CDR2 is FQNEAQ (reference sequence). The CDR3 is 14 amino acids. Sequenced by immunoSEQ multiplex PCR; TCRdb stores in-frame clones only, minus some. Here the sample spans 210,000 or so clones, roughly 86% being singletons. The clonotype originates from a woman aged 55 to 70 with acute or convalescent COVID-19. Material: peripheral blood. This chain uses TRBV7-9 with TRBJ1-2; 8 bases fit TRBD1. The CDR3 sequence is CASSSRDRNYGYTF. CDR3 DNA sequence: TGTGCCAGCAGCTCCCGGGACAGGAACTATGGCTACACCTTC.